The next 25 T cell receptor beta chains were all read from a single sample in a study of blood T cell repertoires in COVID-19. The method was immunoSEQ multiplex PCR; TCRdb's version includes in-frame clones alone and lacks a portion of them. In the table there are about 120,000 clones, around 91% of which are singletons. Sample: peripheral blood. All receptors derive from a man in his 70s with active or convalescent COVID-19.

V gene TRBV11-3 combines with J gene TRBJ2-1, with D possibly being TRBD1 (6 bases). The germline V gene encodes CDR1 SGHNT and CDR2 YENEEA. This CDR3 spans 14 amino acids. V lost 5 bases to trimming and J lost 6 bases, with 14 bases between them. This chain's CDR3 is CASSPRDRSNEQFF. DNA of the CDR3: TGTGCCAGCAGCCCAAGAGACAGGAGCAATGAGCAGTTCTTC.

The CDR3 sequence: CASRERAGGVETQYF. The CDR3 nucleotides read TGTGCCAGCCGGGAAAGGGCGGGAGGGGTGGAGACCCAGTACTTC. The chain combines TRBV27 with TRBJ2-5, with TRBD2 identical over 9 bases. The junction had 12 bases not matched to a gene; V was cut back by 8 bases and J by 5 bases. Germline assignment: CDR1 MNHEY and CDR2 SMNVEV (reference sequence). The CDR3 consists of 15 residues.

The J gene is TRBJ1-2, the V gene TRBV12-3 or TRBV12-4; 9 nucleotides match TRBD1. This CDR3 comprises 13 residues. The trim removed 6 bases at V and 4 bases at J, leaving 3 bases unmatched. CDR3 amino acids: CASSWGQGYGYTF. In nucleotides, the CDR3 is TGTGCCAGCAGCTGGGGACAGGGCTATGGCTACACCTTC.

The chain has TRBV5-1 and TRBJ2-2, with a weak D call TRBD1 (5 bases). The CDR3 is 15 amino acids. The germline CDR1 and CDR2 sequences are SGHRS and YFSETQ. The germline V and J ends were trimmed by 0 bases and 4 bases, with 10 bases remaining between them. Here the CDR3 reads CASSLVGLGTGELFF. In nucleotides, the CDR3 is TGCGCCAGCAGCTTGGTGGGGCTGGGCACCGGGGAGCTGTTTTTT.

Worth noting for this clone: One end of the junction fails to match germline, which may point to a read error. V is TRBV19 and J is TRBJ2-4; no reliable D call. Germline CDR1 is LNHDA and CDR2 is SQIVND (reference sequence). The CDR3 length is 15 residues. The CDR3 DNA reads TGTGCCAGTAGAACCGACTGGTTAGCCACAAACATTCAGTACTTC. Its translation: CASRTDWLATNIQYF.

In its sample, this clone was seen once. V and J are TRBV7-9 and TRBJ2-2; the D gene is possibly TRBD2 (6 bases). This CDR3 comprises 13 residues. Germline CDR1 reads SEHNR; CDR2 reads FQNEAQ (reference sequence). Trimming left V 4 bases short and J 8 bases short, with 11 bases between. The CDR3 nucleotides read TGTGCCAGCAGCTACGGGGGTCGGGGGGAGCTGTTTTTT. This codes for CASSYGGRGELFF.

This chain connects TRBV13 to TRBJ2-3, with TRBD2 matching over 12 bases. The CDR3 is made up of 16 amino acids. Trimming took 0 bases from V and 4 from J; bases not matched to a gene: 2. CDR1 PRHDT and CDR2 FYEKMQ come from the germline V gene (reference sequence). CDR3 DNA: TGTGCCAGCAGCTTAGGCCTAGCGGGAGGGCCAGATACGCAGTATTTT. Its translation is CASSLGLAGGPDTQYF.

This chain connects TRBV9 to TRBJ2-2; the match to TRBD2 covers 13 bases. Trimming removed 3 bases from V and 3 bases from J; junction bases left unmatched: 2. The germline V gene encodes CDR1 SGDLS and CDR2 YYNGEE. The CDR3 totals 16 residues. Here the CDR3 DNA reads TGTGCCAGCAGCGCTACTAGCGGGAGGGACACCGGGGAGCTGTTTTTT. Amino acid sequence: CASSATSGRDTGELFF.

V and J are TRBV18 and TRBJ2-3, with TRBD1 identical over 7 bases. CDR1 KGHSH and CDR2 LQKENI come from the germline V gene. V gave up 2 bases and J gave up 3 bases; unmatched junction bases: 5. CDR3 length: 15 amino acids. CDR3 amino acids: CASSPTGVQTDTQYF. CDR3 coding DNA: TGTGCCAGCTCACCAACAGGGGTACAAACAGATACGCAGTATTTT.

The rearrangement links TRBV30 to TRBJ1-4, with 7 positions matching TRBD1. J gave up 7 bases and V 1 base, and 0 bases lay outside the gene matches. The CDR3 is 12 residues long. Germline V gives CDR1 GTSNPN, CDR2 SVGIG (reference sequence). CDR3 sequence reads: CAWSGDSEKLFF. CDR3 nucleotide sequence: TGTGCCTGGAGTGGGGACAGTGAAAAACTGTTTTTT.

The rearrangement links TRBV11-2 to TRBJ2-3, with TRBD2 as a possible D gene (6 bases). The CDR3 sequence is 16 residues long. V lost 0 bases, J lost 0 bases, and 10 bases lay in between. Germline CDR1 SGHAT, CDR2 FQNNGV. The CDR3 reads CASSLDSGASTDTQYF. The CDR3 DNA reads TGTGCCAGCAGCTTAGATAGCGGAGCTAGCACAGATACGCAGTATTTT.

The chain couples TRBV18 to TRBJ1-2, with TRBD1 identical over 7 bases. Germline assignment: CDR1 KGHSH and CDR2 LQKENI. CDR3 length: 17 residues. The V and J ends lost 4 bases and 2 bases, in that order; junction bases with no gene match: 13. The CDR3 spells CASSLMGPDRANYGYTF. CDR3 DNA sequence: TGTGCCAGCTCACTAATGGGGCCAGACAGGGCAAACTATGGCTACACCTTC.

The V gene is TRBV18, the J gene TRBJ2-3; D possibly corresponds to TRBD2 (6 bases). V was clipped by 6 bases and J by 1 base, with 11 bases between them. This CDR3 region has 14 residues. Per germline, CDR1 KGHSH and CDR2 LQKENI. CDR3 sequence: CASSGPGGTDTQYF. CDR3 nucleotides: TGTGCCAGCTCGGGGCCGGGGGGCACAGATACGCAGTATTTT.

The chain carries TRBV7-7 and TRBJ2-5; 8 bases fit TRBD2. The length of the CDR3 is 15 residues. CDR1 and CDR2 (germline): SSHAT, FNYEAQ (reference sequence). The CDR3 here is CATSGGPSLQETQYF. The CDR3 DNA is TGTGCTACCTCGGGAGGGCCGTCCCTCCAAGAGACCCAGTACTTC.

The chain combines TRBV7-9 with TRBJ2-3, with TRBD1 matching 8 bases. The CDR3 length is 14 residues. Losses at the gene ends were 5 bases for V and 4 bases for J; bases not matched to a gene: 5. CDR1 and CDR2 from the germline V gene are SEHNR and FQNEAQ (reference sequence). For the CDR3, the DNA is TGTGCCAGCAGCCTAGGACAGGGACCAGATACGCAGTATTTT. Protein: CASSLGQGPDTQYF.

V usage is TRBV10-2 and J usage is TRBJ2-1, with D possibly matching TRBD2 (6 bases). The V and J ends lost 6 bases and 10 bases respectively, with 13 bases between them. Germline CDR1 reads WSHSY; CDR2 reads SAAADI. The CDR3 totals 12 residues. The CDR3 sequence is CASRDQTREQFF. The CDR3 nucleotides read TGCGCCAGCAGGGACCAGACTAGGGAGCAGTTCTTC.

The genes are TRBV7-2 and TRBJ2-3; 14 nucleotides align to TRBD2. V was clipped by 1 base and J by 1 base; unmatched bases: 4. Germline-derived CDR1 and CDR2 are SGHTA and FQGNSA. The CDR3 covers 18 residues. This CDR3 reads CASSLVGTSGSGTDTQYF. The CDR3 DNA is TGTGCCAGCAGCTTAGTAGGGACTAGCGGGAGTGGCACAGATACGCAGTATTTT.

The chain employs TRBV6-1 and TRBJ2-3; D uncertain. V was shortened by 3 bases and J by 2 bases, with 9 bases between the two germline ends. The CDR3 has 14 residues. The germline V gene encodes CDR1 MNHNS and CDR2 SASEGT. CDR3 DNA sequence: TGTGCCAGCAGTGACCCCGGGTTCACAGATACGCAGTATTTT. Protein sequence: CASSDPGFTDTQYF.

The chain combines TRBV4-1 with TRBJ1-5; 7 bases align to TRBD1. The CDR3 extends over 16 amino acids. Trimming cost V 0 bases and J 7 bases; bases outside gene matches: 9. Per germline, CDR1 MGHRA and CDR2 YSYEKL. Here the CDR3 reads CASSQEGRGSGQPQHF. The DNA of the CDR3 is TGCGCCAGCAGCCAAGAAGGCAGGGGGAGCGGACAGCCCCAGCATTTT.

This clone has only one observation. The rearrangement joins TRBV3-1 (or the pseudogene TRBV3-2) to TRBJ1-2; 9 bases align to TRBD1. The CDR3 contains 15 residues. Germline V gives CDR1 LGHDT, CDR2 YNNKEL (reference sequence). V shed 4 bases and J 4 bases; nucleotides not matched to a gene: 7. The CDR3 reads CASSPPGTGRYGYTF. CDR3 coding DNA: TGTGCCAGCAGCCCCCCCGGGACAGGGCGCTATGGCTACACCTTC.

This rearrangement joins TRBV4-2 to TRBJ2-1; maybe TRBD1 (6 bases). CDR3 length: 14 amino acids. V shed 1 base and J shed 5 bases, with 9 bases lying between them. Germline V gives CDR1 LGHNA, CDR2 YNFKEQ. The CDR3, as DNA: TGTGCCAGCAGCCAAGTAGGACAGAACAATGAGCAGTTCTTC. Translating it yields CASSQVGQNNEQFF.

This chain links TRBV5-1 with TRBJ2-3; TRBD2 matches at 14 bases. V was pared by 4 bases and J by 4 bases, with 5 bases of the junction left unmatched. CDR3 length: 16 amino acids. CDR1 and CDR2 (germline): SGHRS, YFSETQ. Here the CDR3 DNA reads TGCGCCAGCAGCACGGGACTAGCGGGAGCCGCAGATACGCAGTATTTT. Protein product: CASSTGLAGAADTQYF.

V is TRBV7-9 and J is TRBJ1-5; tentative D call: TRBD1 (6 bases). Trimming removed 5 bases from V and 7 bases from J, with 12 bases in between. The germline V gene has CDR1 SEHNR and CDR2 FQNEAQ (reference sequence). There are 13 residues in the CDR3. The CDR3 loop is CASSLDRSQPQHF. As DNA, the CDR3 is TGTGCCAGCAGCCTCGACAGGAGCCAGCCCCAGCATTTT.

This clone appeared a single time. The chain joins TRBV7-9 to TRBJ2-3; TRBD2 matches at 14 bases. This CDR3 has 17 residues. J lost 0 bases, V lost 6 bases, and 5 bases had no gene match. In germline, CDR1 is SEHNR, CDR2 FQNEAQ (reference sequence). CDR3 region: CASRPGLAGESTDTQYF. CDR3 DNA: TGTGCCAGCAGACCGGGACTAGCGGGAGAGAGCACAGATACGCAGTATTTT.

The chain is built from TRBV6-5 and TRBJ1-1; 7 nucleotides match TRBD1. The CDR3 sequence is 15 residues long. With 7 bases clipped from V and 0 bases from J, the junction kept 8 bases outside the gene matches. Per the germline V gene, CDR1 is MNHEY and CDR2 is SVGAGI. This chain's CDR3 is CASNRQGFMNTEAFF. The CDR3, as DNA: TGTGCCAGCAATAGACAGGGATTCATGAACACTGAAGCTTTCTTT.